The entry below gives a single TCR beta chain sequence along with its context. Its target is not known. The method was immunoSEQ multiplex PCR; TCRdb's version includes in-frame clones alone and lacks a portion of them. The data contain 93,000 or so clones, about 90% of them singletons. The CDR3 contains 18 residues. Deletions cut 0 bases from V and 1 base from J, with 17 bases between. Germline assignment: CDR1 SGHTA and CDR2 FQGTGA. The data were obtained in a study of T cell responses to AZD1222 COVID-19 vaccine. Study-wide results and caveats: The sample set comprised mostly white British donors with more females, and clonal diversity was possibly underestimated. An increase in Spike-specific TCR breadth and depth was observed after two AZD1222 doses.

The sample here was peripheral blood, taken on day 0 of AZD1222 vaccination. This TCR was recovered from an adult in good health. The rearrangement joins TRBV7-3 to TRBJ2-3; D may match TRBD1 or TRBD2 (5 bases each). For the CDR3, the DNA is TGTGCCAGCAGCTTAACGGGACGTGGGTCCCCTCGCACAGATACGCAGTATTTT. Translation gives CASSLTGRGSPRTDTQYF.